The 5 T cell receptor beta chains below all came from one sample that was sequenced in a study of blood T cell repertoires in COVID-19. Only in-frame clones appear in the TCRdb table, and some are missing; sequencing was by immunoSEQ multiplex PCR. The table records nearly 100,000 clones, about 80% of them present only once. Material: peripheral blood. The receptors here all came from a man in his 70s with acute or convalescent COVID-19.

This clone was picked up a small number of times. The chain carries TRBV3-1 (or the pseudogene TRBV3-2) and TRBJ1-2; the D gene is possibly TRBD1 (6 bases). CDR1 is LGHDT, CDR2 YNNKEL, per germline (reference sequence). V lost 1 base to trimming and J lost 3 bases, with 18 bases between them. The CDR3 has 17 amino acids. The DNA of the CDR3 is TGTGCCAGCAGCCAAGGACCCTCTGCAGGGGCCTACTATGGCTACACCTTC. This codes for CASSQGPSAGAYYGYTF.

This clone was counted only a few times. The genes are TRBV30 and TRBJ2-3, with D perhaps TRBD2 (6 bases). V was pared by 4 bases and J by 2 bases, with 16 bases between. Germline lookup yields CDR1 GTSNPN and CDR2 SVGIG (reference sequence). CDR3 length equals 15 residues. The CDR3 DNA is TGTGCCTGGACCTCGGCGGGACGGTTCACAGATACGCAGTATTTT. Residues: CAWTSAGRFTDTQYF.

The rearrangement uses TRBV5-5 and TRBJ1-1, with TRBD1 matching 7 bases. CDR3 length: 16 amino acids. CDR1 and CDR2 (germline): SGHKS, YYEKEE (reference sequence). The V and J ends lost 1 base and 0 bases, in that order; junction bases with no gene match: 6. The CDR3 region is CASSLLGQHMNTEAFF. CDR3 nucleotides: TGTGCCAGCAGCTTGTTGGGACAGCACATGAACACTGAAGCTTTCTTT. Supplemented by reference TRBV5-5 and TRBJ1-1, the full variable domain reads DAGVTQSPTHLIKTRGQQVTLRCSPISGHKSVSWYQQVLGQGPQFIFQYYEKEERGRGNFPDRFSARQFPNYSSELNVNALLLGDSALYLCASSLLGQHMNTEAFFGQGTRLTVV.

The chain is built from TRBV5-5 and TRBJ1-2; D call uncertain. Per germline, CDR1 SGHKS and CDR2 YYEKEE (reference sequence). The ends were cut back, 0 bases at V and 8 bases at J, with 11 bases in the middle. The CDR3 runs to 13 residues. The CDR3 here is CASSLGSGEGYTF. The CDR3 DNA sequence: TGTGCCAGCAGCTTGGGTTCTGGAGAAGGCTACACCTTC.

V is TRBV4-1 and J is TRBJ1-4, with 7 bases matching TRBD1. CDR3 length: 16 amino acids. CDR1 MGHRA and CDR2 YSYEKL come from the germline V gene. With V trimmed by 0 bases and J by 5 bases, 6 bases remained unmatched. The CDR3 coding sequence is TGCGCCAGCAGCCAAGAAAGGGGCAGGGGGAATGAAAAACTGTTTTTT. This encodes CASSQERGRGNEKLFF.